This T cell receptor beta chain comes out of a study of cytomegalovirus exposure and HLA in healthy donors. Study-level background: Researchers previously reported finding some 110 million unique TCR beta sequences from 170 million or so T cells. Whole-study findings and limits: The presence/absence work took it that sequencing depth was about the same across donors. Published work reported that the classifier diagnosed cytomegalovirus status with high specificity and sensitivity.

V shed 8 bases and J shed 5 bases, with 15 bases lying between them. CDR1 MDHEN and CDR2 SYDVKM come from the germline V gene. This CDR3 is 13 amino acids long. About this clone itself: Its antigen is unidentified.

PCR primers comprised 60 Vbeta and 13 Jbeta primers. Data came from immunoSEQ multiplex PCR; TCRdb stores just in-frame clones and leaves some out. Here the sample spans some 130,000 clones, more than 80% being singletons. The chain joins TRBV28 to TRBJ1-2; D possibly corresponds to TRBD1 (6 bases). The sequence came from a woman in her thirties in good health and CMV-seropositive. Sequencing was carried out using PBMCs. Here the CDR3 reads CASSPGQDYGYTF. The DNA for the CDR3 is TGTGCCAGCTCTCCGGGACAAGATTATGGCTACACCTTC.